Listed below are T cell receptor beta chains from one sample, sequenced in a study of shared clonotypes between healthy human individuals. The repertoire was sequenced with immunoSEQ multiplex PCR; TCRdb's copy has only in-frame clones and lacks some. The top ten hold 0.13% of the sample, which has 2 million to 2.5 million clones, 90% to 95% seen once. Material for sequencing was naive CD4+ T cells sorted from blood. Source of these receptors: a man younger than 30 in good health. Each CDR3 is given with its conserved first and last residue. D genes are given only for firm matches. Clone size is shown for a subset of rows, as once, few, many or a class of expanded clone.

DNA: TGTGCCAGCAGCGTTACAGCGGGGAGCCTTTACGAGCAGTACTTC
CDR3: CASSVTAGSLYEQYF
V: TRBV9
D: TRBD2
J: TRBJ2-7
size: .

DNA: TGTGCCAGCAGTGGCCAAAGGAGTCGCACCTACGAGCAGTACTTC
CDR3: CASSGQRSRTYEQYF
V: TRBV6-1
D: .
J: TRBJ2-7
size: .

DNA: TGTGCCAGCAGCTCCCGGCCACTACCGGGGGGTGGCTACACCTTC
CDR3: CASSSRPLPGGGYTF
V: TRBV21-1
D: .
J: TRBJ1-2
size: .

DNA: TGCGCCAGCAGGGGTCCGGCTCAGGGGCATCAAGAGACCCAGTACTTC
CDR3: CASRGPAQGHQETQYF
V: TRBV5-1
D: .
J: TRBJ2-5
size: .

DNA: TGTGCCAGCAGTTACCGGGACAGGGCTCCGTACGAGCAGTACTTC
CDR3: CASSYRDRAPYEQYF
V: TRBV6-5
D: TRBD1
J: TRBJ2-7
size: .

DNA: TGTGCCTGGAGTGTAGAGCGGGGGGGCCTGCGGACGCAGTATTTT
CDR3: CAWSVERGGLRTQYF
V: TRBV30
D: TRBD2
J: TRBJ2-3
size: .

DNA: TGTGCCAGTAGTATCCGGCCGGATCTAGGACTATCCATATACACCGGGGAGCTGTTTTTT
CDR3: CASSIRPDLGLSIYTGELFF
V: TRBV19
D: .
J: TRBJ2-2
size: .

DNA: TGTGCCAGCAGCATCGGACAGAAAGTGACGGGGGAGCAGTACTTC
CDR3: CASSIGQKVTGEQYF
V: TRBV11-3
D: .
J: TRBJ2-7
size: .

DNA: TGTGCCAGCAGTGACCGTAGACAAATGGATCGCAATCAGCCCCAGCATTTT
CDR3: CASSDRRQMDRNQPQHF
V: TRBV6-1
D: .
J: TRBJ1-5
size: .

DNA: TGCAGCGTTGCTCAGTCGTCTTTTGGTGGAAACACCATATATTTT
CDR3: CSVAQSSFGGNTIYF
V: TRBV29-1
D: .
J: TRBJ1-3
size: .

DNA: TGTGCTAGCAGCCTAGGGCTGTTTGAGACCCAGTACTTC
CDR3: CASSLGLFETQYF
V: TRBV7-7
D: .
J: TRBJ2-5
size: .

DNA: TGTGCCAGCAGTTACTCTCCGTCTAGCGGCAACAATGAGCAGTTCTTC
CDR3: CASSYSPSSGNNEQFF
V: TRBV6-5
D: TRBD2
J: TRBJ2-1
size: .

DNA: TGTGCCAGCATGGGACTAGCGGGGGCCGGGGCCAAAAACATTCAGTACTTC
CDR3: CASMGLAGAGAKNIQYF
V: TRBV2
D: TRBD2
J: TRBJ2-4
size: once

DNA: TGTGCCAGCAGTCGAGTAGGGACAGGGTCCGACGAGCAGTACTTC
CDR3: CASSRVGTGSDEQYF
V: TRBV25-1
D: TRBD1
J: TRBJ2-7
size: once

DNA: TGTGCCAGCAGTCAGGGGGATACAGGGAGGGAGGGCTACACCTTC
CDR3: CASSQGDTGREGYTF
V: TRBV28
D: TRBD1
J: TRBJ1-2
size: .

DNA: TGTGCCAGCAGCTTAGCGGGAGTTCAAAACATTCAGTACTTC
CDR3: CASSLAGVQNIQYF
V: TRBV11-2
D: .
J: TRBJ2-4
size: .

DNA: TGTGCCAGCACCGGGACAGTCTTATCGGATAATTCACCCCTCCACTTT
CDR3: CASTGTVLSDNSPLHF
V: TRBV28
D: TRBD1
J: TRBJ1-6
size: .

DNA: TGTGCCAGCAGTTACGCGGACAGGTTTCCCTACGAGCAGTACTTC
CDR3: CASSYADRFPYEQYF
V: TRBV6-6
D: TRBD1
J: TRBJ2-7
size: .

DNA: TGCGCCAGCAGCGTCGGACTCAAATTCACAGATACGCAGTATTTT
CDR3: CASSVGLKFTDTQYF
V: TRBV5-1
D: .
J: TRBJ2-3
size: .

DNA: TGTGCCAGTAGTAACCGACAGAACTCTGGAAACACCATATATTTT
CDR3: CASSNRQNSGNTIYF
V: TRBV19
D: .
J: TRBJ1-3
size: .

DNA: TGTGCCAGCAGTACTGGGAGCTCCTACAATGAGCAGTTCTTC
CDR3: CASSTGSSYNEQFF
V: TRBV6-5
D: .
J: TRBJ2-1
size: few

DNA: TGTGCCATCACGGGACAGCCCACAGATACGCAGTATTTT
CDR3: CAITGQPTDTQYF
V: TRBV10-3
D: TRBD1
J: TRBJ2-3
size: .

DNA: TGTGCCAGCAGCGGGGTACTAGCGGGCCCTGAGCAGTTCTTC
CDR3: CASSGVLAGPEQFF
V: TRBV6-1
D: TRBD2
J: TRBJ2-1
size: .

DNA: TGTGCCACCAGCTATCGCGGGGTGAACACCGGGGAGCTGTTTTTT
CDR3: CATSYRGVNTGELFF
V: TRBV2
D: .
J: TRBJ2-2
size: .

DNA: TGTGCCAGCAGCTCTACCGGGACAGGGGTTTACAATGAGCAGTTCTTC
CDR3: CASSSTGTGVYNEQFF
V: TRBV7-3
D: TRBD1
J: TRBJ2-1
size: .

DNA: TGTGCCAGTTCTCGGTACCAGGGTTCCACCTACGAGCAGTACTTC
CDR3: CASSRYQGSTYEQYF
V: TRBV19
D: .
J: TRBJ2-7
size: once

DNA: TGTGCCAGCAGTTTATCTGGAACAGATACGCAGTATTTT
CDR3: CASSLSGTDTQYF
V: TRBV28
D: .
J: TRBJ2-3
size: .

DNA: TGTGCCAGCAGCGAAGACAGGGGTACCTACAATGAGCAGTTCTTC
CDR3: CASSEDRGTYNEQFF
V: TRBV11-2
D: TRBD1
J: TRBJ2-1
size: .

DNA: TGTGCCACCGGGGGAGATTCTTTTGGCACAGATACGCAGTATTTT
CDR3: CATGGDSFGTDTQYF
V: TRBV10-3
D: .
J: TRBJ2-3
size: once

DNA: TGTGCCAGCTCCACGACGGGGGAAACCTCCCATGGCTACACCTTC
CDR3: CASSTTGETSHGYTF
V: TRBV18
D: .
J: TRBJ1-2
size: .

DNA: TGTGCCAGCCGAGCCATAGAACAGGAGCAGTTCTTC
CDR3: CASRAIEQEQFF
V: TRBV2
D: .
J: TRBJ2-1
size: .